This T cell receptor beta chain was sequenced during a study of T-cell reconstitution after alpha-beta-depleted transplantation in children. This clonotype was observed many times. TCRbeta library preparation incorporated unique molecular identifiers. TCRdb re-called the PCR reads through MiXCR, storing one row per CDR3 protein. The sample includes roughly 500,000 distinct CDR3 sequences, roughly 18% of them seen just once. V was clipped by 5 bases and J by 2 bases; unmatched bases: 10. Germline CDR1 reads DFQATT; CDR2 reads SNEGSKA (reference sequence). The CDR3 covers 15 residues. V gene TRBV20-1 combines with J gene TRBJ1-2, with 8 bases that match TRBD1. The sequence was obtained from a human donor who donated a stem cell graft to a child with acute lymphoblastic leukemia. Here the sequenced sample was PBMCs from the stem cell graft donor, taken from the stem cell graft. In nucleotides, the CDR3 is TGCAGTGCTTTCGGCCCTTCAGGGGGCAACTATGGCTACACCTTC. It codes for CSAFGPSGGNYGYTF.